This record covers a single TCR beta chain. Antigen: not known. It was with 60 Vbeta and 13 Jbeta primers that the PCR ran. The method was immunoSEQ multiplex PCR; TCRdb's version includes in-frame clones alone and lacks a portion of them. The sample shows about 130,000 clones, 70% to 80% of them seen only once. The entry originates in a study of cytomegalovirus exposure and HLA in healthy donors. Notes on the study in general: In the analysis, some V segments, TRBV6-2 and TRBV6-3 included, were excluded as indistinguishable.

V was pared by 4 bases and J by 4 bases, with 17 bases between. The germline gives CDR1 SGHNT, CDR2 YYREEE (reference sequence). This CDR3 comprises 15 residues. This receptor was obtained from a human donor in good health. The sample taken for sequencing was PBMCs. V and J are TRBV5-4 and TRBJ1-2; D is perhaps TRBD1 (5 bases). CDR3 sequence: CASSQDRRASYGYTF. CDR3 bases: TGTGCCAGCAGCCAGGACCGCAGGGCGAGCTATGGCTACACCTTC.